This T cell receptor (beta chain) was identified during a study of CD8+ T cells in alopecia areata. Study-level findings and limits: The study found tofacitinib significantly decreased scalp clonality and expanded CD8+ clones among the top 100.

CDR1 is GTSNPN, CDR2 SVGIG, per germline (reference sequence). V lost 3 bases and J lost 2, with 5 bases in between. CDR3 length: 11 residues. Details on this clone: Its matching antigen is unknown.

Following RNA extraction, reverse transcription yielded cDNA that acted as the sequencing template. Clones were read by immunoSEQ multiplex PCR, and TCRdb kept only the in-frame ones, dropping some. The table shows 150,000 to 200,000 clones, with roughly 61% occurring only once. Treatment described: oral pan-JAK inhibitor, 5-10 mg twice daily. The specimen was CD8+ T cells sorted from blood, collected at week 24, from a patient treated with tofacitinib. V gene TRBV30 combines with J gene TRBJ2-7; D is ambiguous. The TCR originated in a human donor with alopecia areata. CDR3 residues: CAWRNAYEQYF. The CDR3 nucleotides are TGTGCCTGGAGAAACGCCTACGAGCAGTACTTC.